Listed here are 19 T cell receptor beta chains from one sample, sequenced in a study of pediatric ulcerative colitis. Repertoires were generated with immunoSEQ multiplex PCR, while TCRdb's copy carries only in-frame clones and drops some. The sample consists of roughly 64,000 clones, 85% to 90% of them appearing once. Sequencing was done on a sample of blood. These TCRs come from a boy aged 10-17 years with severe ulcerative colitis.

The chain joins TRBV4-2 to TRBJ2-1, with TRBD2 matching over 7 bases. Germline V gives CDR1 LGHNA, CDR2 YNFKEQ. This CDR3 has 18 amino acids. The V gene end was trimmed by 1 base and the J gene end by 0 bases; junction bases not matched to a gene: 9. CDR3 loop: CASSQGVGSGFSYNEQFF. CDR3 DNA sequence: TGTGCCAGCAGCCAAGGGGTCGGTAGCGGGTTCTCCTACAATGAGCAGTTCTTC.

This clone was found once. The V call is TRBV7-9, the J call TRBJ1-1, with 8 bases identical to TRBD1. V trimming: 6 bases; J trimming: 3 bases; junction bases outside the gene matches: 12. The CDR3 is 16 residues long. The germline V gene encodes CDR1 SEHNR and CDR2 FQNEAQ (reference sequence). CDR3 in DNA: TGTGCCAGCAGGGCCGGGACAGGAATGTCGTACACTGAAGCTTTCTTT. Its protein product is CASRAGTGMSYTEAFF.

This chain connects TRBV7-9 to TRBJ1-1; 8 bases fit TRBD1. Germline V lookup: CDR1 SEHNR, CDR2 FQNEAQ (reference sequence). The V and J ends lost 6 bases and 0 bases, in that order; junction bases with no gene match: 0. The CDR3 has 13 amino acids. The CDR3 sequence: CASRGQVNTEAFF. The CDR3 DNA sequence: TGTGCCAGCAGGGGACAGGTGAACACTGAAGCTTTCTTT.

The V and J genes are TRBV29-1 and TRBJ1-2; no definite D call. CDR3 length equals 11 residues. V dropped 7 bases and J dropped 4 bases, with 10 bases sitting between them. Germline assignment: CDR1 SQVTM and CDR2 ANQGSEA. CDR3 amino acids: CSAATLYGYTF. CDR3 in DNA: TGCAGCGCTGCCACTCTCTATGGCTACACCTTC.

This clone was counted a single time. The genes are TRBV2 and TRBJ1-1, with 8 bases aligning to TRBD1. Germline CDR1 and CDR2: SNHLY and FYNNEI. Trimming removed 2 bases from V and 1 base from J; junction bases left unmatched: 3. The CDR3 length is 15 residues. As DNA, the CDR3 is TGTGCCAGCAGTGAACAGGGGGCTCAGAACACTGAAGCTTTCTTT. Residues: CASSEQGAQNTEAFF.

V gene TRBV12-2 combines with J gene TRBJ2-7; TRBD1 is the table's D call, not checked against the DNA. TRBV12-2 is classified as a pseudogene. The CDR3 runs to 20 residues. The CDR3 DNA reads TGTGCAAGTCGCCCGGGGCACCTTGGGACAGGGAGGTTTATCAGCTACGAGCAGTACTTC. Residues: CASRPGHLGTGRFISYEQYF.

This clone was observed a handful of times. The rearrangement links TRBV25-1 to TRBJ1-4, with D perhaps matching TRBD1 (5 bases). Trimming took 1 base from V and 7 from J, leaving 10 bases between them. The CDR3 has 14 amino acids. Germline V gene sequence: CDR1 MGHDK, CDR2 SYGVNS. CDR3 loop: CASSESGNSEKLFF. CDR3 nucleotides: TGTGCCAGCAGTGAATCAGGGAATAGTGAAAAACTGTTTTTT.

The V and J genes are TRBV7-2 and TRBJ2-6, with a weak D call TRBD2 (6 bases). The V and J ends lost 3 bases and 2 bases respectively, with 8 bases between them. CDR1 and CDR2 (germline): SGHTA, FQGNSA. The CDR3 totals 15 residues. CDR3 sequence reads: CASSFGEAGANVLTF. The CDR3 DNA follows: TGTGCCAGCAGCTTTGGGGAGGCTGGGGCCAACGTCCTGACTTTC.

The rearrangement uses TRBV7-9 and TRBJ2-7, with 10 bases lining up with TRBD2. This CDR3 is 17 amino acids long. The V and J ends lost 2 bases and 2 bases, in that order; junction bases with no gene match: 9. The V gene's germline CDR1 is SEHNR and CDR2 FQNEAQ (reference sequence). The CDR3 nucleotides are TGTGCCAGCAGCTTAATGAGAGGGACTAGCGAGGCCTACGAGCAGTACTTC. Translated: CASSLMRGTSEAYEQYF.

The CDR3 sequence: CASSPRTSGSYEQYF. CDR3 in DNA: TGCGCCAGCAGCCCGCGGACTAGCGGGAGCTACGAGCAGTACTTC. This chain uses TRBV5-1 with TRBJ2-7; 13 positions match TRBD2. The ends lost 4 bases at V and 3 bases at J; junction bases unmatched: 4. Germline V gene data show CDR1 as SGHRS and CDR2 as YFSETQ. This CDR3 region has 15 residues.

J is TRBJ2-1 and V is TRBV6-5, with 10 bases fitting TRBD2. The CDR3 extends over 15 amino acids. The V segment lost 6 bases and the J segment 3 bases; nucleotides outside the gene matches: 5. Germline V CDR1 and CDR2: MNHEY, SVGAGI. CDR3 coding DNA: TGTGCCAGCAGCCCACTAGCGGGAAACTACAATGAGCAGTTCTTC. Translation gives CASSPLAGNYNEQFF.

This clone showed up just once. The chain employs TRBV6-6 and TRBJ1-1; D perhaps matches TRBD1 (5 bases). Deletions cut 6 bases from V and 0 bases from J, with 11 bases between. Germline V CDR1 and CDR2: MNHNY, SVGAGI (reference sequence). This CDR3 region has 14 residues. CDR3 protein: CASSSQAMNTEAFF. The CDR3 DNA sequence: TGTGCCAGCAGCTCACAGGCCATGAACACTGAAGCTTTCTTT.

This clone appeared a few times. The chain carries TRBV4-3 and TRBJ1-5; the D is unclear. The length of the CDR3 is 14 residues. From germline, CDR1 is LGHNA and CDR2 YSLEER. V was pared by 0 bases and J by 7 bases, with 10 bases between. CDR3 amino acids: CASSQDATGQPQHF. In nucleotides, the CDR3 is TGCGCCAGCAGCCAAGATGCAACGGGACAGCCCCAGCATTTT.

The V call is TRBV27, the J call TRBJ2-7, with a tentative D call TRBD1 (6 bases). Germline V CDR1 and CDR2: MNHEY, SMNVEV (reference sequence). V was pared by 4 bases and J by 5 bases, with 12 bases between. The CDR3 covers 13 residues. The CDR3 protein is CASSYETGHEQYF. As DNA, the CDR3 is TGTGCCAGCAGTTACGAGACAGGCCACGAGCAGTACTTC.

V gene TRBV10-3 combines with J gene TRBJ2-1, with 13 nucleotides matching TRBD2. J was trimmed by 0 bases and V by 4 bases; bases with no gene match: 0. The CDR3 runs 16 residues. Germline CDR1 reads ENHRY; CDR2 reads SYGVKD. The CDR3 DNA sequence: TGTGCCATCAGTGGGACTAGCGGGAGCTCCTACAATGAGCAGTTCTTC. Translated: CAISGTSGSSYNEQFF.

This clone came up once. The junction departs from the called germline gene at one end, perhaps through a read error. This chain uses TRBV9 with TRBJ1-1; 9 nucleotides match TRBD1. Germline CDR1 and CDR2: SGDLS and YYNGEE. CDR3 size: 16 residues. This chain's CDR3 is CASSGTGTGLKTEAFF. The CDR3 nucleotides are TGTGCCAGCAGCGGAACCGGGACAGGGCTGAAAACTGAAGCTTTCTTT.

The CDR3 sequence: CASSLLSDRGYGTEAFF. CDR3 nucleotides: TGTGCCAGCAGCTTACTTAGCGACAGGGGCTACGGCACTGAAGCTTTCTTT. This chain uses TRBV7-6 with TRBJ1-1; 8 bases line up with TRBD1. Germline CDR1 and CDR2: SGHVS and FNYEAQ. The CDR3 totals 17 residues. Trimming took 2 bases from V and 4 from J; bases not matched to a gene: 12.

V gene TRBV21-1 combines with J gene TRBJ1-5. TRBV21-1 is a pseudogene segment. The CDR3 contains 15 residues. DNA of the CDR3: TGTGCCAGCAGCAAAGAGCAGGGAGGCAATCAGCCCCAGCATTTT. As protein: CASSKEQGGNQPQHF.

The CDR3 DNA reads TGTGCCAGCAGTGCTCAAGGGGCGCTTTTTAATGGCTACACCTTC. This sequence encodes CASSAQGALFNGYTF. This rearrangement joins TRBV5-6 to TRBJ1-2; a weak D match, TRBD1 (5 bases). Germline V CDR1 and CDR2: SGHDT, YYEEEE. The CDR3 spans 15 residues. Trimming pared 5 bases from V and 6 bases from J, leaving 20 bases between.